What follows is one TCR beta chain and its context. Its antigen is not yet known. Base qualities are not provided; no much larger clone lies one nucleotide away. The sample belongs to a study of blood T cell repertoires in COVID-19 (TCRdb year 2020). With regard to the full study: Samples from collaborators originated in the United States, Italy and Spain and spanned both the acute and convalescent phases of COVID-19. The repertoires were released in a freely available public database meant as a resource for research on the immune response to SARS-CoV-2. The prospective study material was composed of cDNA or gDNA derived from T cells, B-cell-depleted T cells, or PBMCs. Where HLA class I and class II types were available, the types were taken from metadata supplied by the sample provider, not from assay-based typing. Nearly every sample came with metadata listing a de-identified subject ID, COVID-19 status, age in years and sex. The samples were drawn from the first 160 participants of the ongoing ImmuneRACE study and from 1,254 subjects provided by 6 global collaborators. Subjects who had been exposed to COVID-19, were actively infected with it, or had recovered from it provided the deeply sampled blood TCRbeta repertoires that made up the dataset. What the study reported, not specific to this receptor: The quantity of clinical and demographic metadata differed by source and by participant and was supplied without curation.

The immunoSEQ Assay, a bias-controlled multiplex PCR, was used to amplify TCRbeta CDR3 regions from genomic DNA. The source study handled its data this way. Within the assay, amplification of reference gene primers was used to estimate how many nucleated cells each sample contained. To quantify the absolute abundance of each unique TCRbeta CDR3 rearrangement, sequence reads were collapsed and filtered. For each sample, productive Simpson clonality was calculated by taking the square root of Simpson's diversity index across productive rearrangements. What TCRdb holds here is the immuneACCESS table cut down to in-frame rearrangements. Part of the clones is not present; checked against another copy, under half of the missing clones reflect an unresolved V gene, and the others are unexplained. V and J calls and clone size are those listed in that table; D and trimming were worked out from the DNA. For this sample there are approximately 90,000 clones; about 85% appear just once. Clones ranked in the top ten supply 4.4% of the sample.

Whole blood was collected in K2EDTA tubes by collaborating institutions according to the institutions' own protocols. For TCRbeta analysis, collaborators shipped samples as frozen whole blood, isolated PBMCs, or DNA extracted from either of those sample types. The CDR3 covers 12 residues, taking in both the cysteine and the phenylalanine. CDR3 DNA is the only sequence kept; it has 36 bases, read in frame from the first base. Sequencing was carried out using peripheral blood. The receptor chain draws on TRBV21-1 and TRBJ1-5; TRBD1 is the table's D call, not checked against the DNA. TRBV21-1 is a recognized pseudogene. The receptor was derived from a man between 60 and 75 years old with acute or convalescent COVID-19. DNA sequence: TGTGCCAGCAGCGTCAGGGGTCAGCCCCAGCATTTT. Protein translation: CASSVRGQPQHF.